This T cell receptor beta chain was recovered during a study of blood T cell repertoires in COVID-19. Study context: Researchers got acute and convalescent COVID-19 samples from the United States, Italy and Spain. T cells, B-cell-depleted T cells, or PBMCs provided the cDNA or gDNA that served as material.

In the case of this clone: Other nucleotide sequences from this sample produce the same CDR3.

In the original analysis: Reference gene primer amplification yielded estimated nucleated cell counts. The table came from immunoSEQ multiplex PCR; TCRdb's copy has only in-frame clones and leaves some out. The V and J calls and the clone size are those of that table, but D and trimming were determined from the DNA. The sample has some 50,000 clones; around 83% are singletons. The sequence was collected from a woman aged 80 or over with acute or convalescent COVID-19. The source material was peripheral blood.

The CDR3 region is CASSPGTTYEQYF. The CDR3 region has the DNA TGTGCCAGCTCACCAGGGACTACCTACGAGCAGTACTTC. The chain has TRBV18 and TRBJ2-7; 7 positions agree with TRBD2. V lost 2 bases and J lost 2; bases outside the gene matches: 0. Germline lookup yields CDR1 KGHSH and CDR2 LQKENI. The CDR3 runs 13 residues.